One and the same sample provided the 6 T cell receptor beta chains below, sequenced in a study of graft-versus-host responses after intestinal transplantation. Here immunoSEQ multiplex PCR was the method, and the copy in TCRdb shows in-frame clones only, minus some. This table has over 100,000 clones, roughly 91% appearing once. No antigen has been assigned to these receptors. Source: unstimulated CD4+ T cells sorted from spleen or lymph node cells, taken before intestinal transplant. Every receptor here comes from a human donor who received an intestinal transplant.

The J gene is TRBJ1-1, the V gene TRBV6-5; a possible D gene is TRBD1 (6 bases). The CDR3 totals 14 residues. The germline V and J ends were trimmed by 6 bases and 5 bases, with 16 bases remaining between them. Germline V gene lookup returns CDR1 MNHEY and CDR2 SVGAGI. Here the CDR3 DNA reads TGTGCCAGCAGCCTACGGGGGCGGAGGACTGAAGCTTTCTTT. Its translation is CASSLRGRRTEAFF.

V usage is TRBV30 and J usage is TRBJ1-1; D gene unclear. The CDR3 has 13 amino acids. Trimming pared 5 bases from V and 0 bases from J, leaving 10 bases between. The germline gives CDR1 GTSNPN, CDR2 SVGIG (reference sequence). CDR3 region: CAWSTDLNTEAFF. In nucleotides, the CDR3 is TGTGCCTGGTCCACGGACTTGAACACTGAAGCTTTCTTT.

The chain links TRBV5-1 to TRBJ2-7, with TRBD1 identical over 7 bases. Per the germline V gene, CDR1 is SGHRS and CDR2 is YFSETQ. The CDR3 runs 13 residues. Unmatched junction bases numbered 4, after V lost 4 bases and J lost 3 bases. Written as DNA, the CDR3 is TGCGCCAGCAGCCGGGACAGCGACTACGAGCAGTACTTC. Amino acid sequence: CASSRDSDYEQYF. The full variable domain, in which reference TRBV5-1 and TRBJ2-7 provide the parts outside the CDR3, is KAGVTQTPRYLIKTRGQQVTLSCSPISGHRSVSWYQQTPGQGLQFLFEYFSETQRNKGNFPGRFSGRQFSNSRSEMNVSTLELGDSALYLCASSRDSDYEQYFGPGTRLTVT.

This chain connects TRBV27 to TRBJ2-1; the match to TRBD1 covers 7 bases. V shed 1 base and J 0 bases; nucleotides not matched to a gene: 0. CDR1 and CDR2 (germline): MNHEY, SMNVEV (reference sequence). CDR3 length equals 15 residues. The CDR3 here is CASSLWDSSYNEQFF. The CDR3 bases are TGTGCCAGCAGTTTATGGGACAGCTCCTACAATGAGCAGTTCTTC.

This chain uses TRBV19 with TRBJ2-7, with 11 bases lining up with TRBD2. This CDR3 contains 17 residues. In germline, CDR1 is LNHDA, CDR2 SQIVND (reference sequence). V lost 5 bases and J lost 1; bases outside the gene matches: 10. The CDR3 DNA reads TGTGCCAGTAGTTCAATAGCGGGAGGGCCAGGATCCTACGAGCAGTACTTC. It translates to CASSSIAGGPGSYEQYF.

This chain joins TRBV6-6 and TRBJ1-5; 7 bases map to TRBD1. J gave up 2 bases and V 6 bases, and 10 bases lay outside the gene matches. Germline loops: CDR1 MNHNY, CDR2 SVGAGI (reference sequence). This CDR3 spans 16 amino acids. In DNA, the CDR3 is TGTGCCAGCAGAAAAAAAAGAGACAGGGGCAATCAGCCCCAGCATTTT. This codes for CASRKKRDRGNQPQHF.